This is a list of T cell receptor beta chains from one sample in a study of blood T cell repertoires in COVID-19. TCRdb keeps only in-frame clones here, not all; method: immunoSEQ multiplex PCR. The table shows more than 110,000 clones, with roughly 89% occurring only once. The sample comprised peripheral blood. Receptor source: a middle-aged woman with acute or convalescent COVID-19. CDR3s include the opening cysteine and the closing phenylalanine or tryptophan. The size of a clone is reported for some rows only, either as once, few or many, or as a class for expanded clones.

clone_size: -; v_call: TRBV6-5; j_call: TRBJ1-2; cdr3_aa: CASSYRDRGHYGYTF
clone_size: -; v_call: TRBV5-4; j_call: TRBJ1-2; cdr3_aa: CASSLAGAGANYGYTF
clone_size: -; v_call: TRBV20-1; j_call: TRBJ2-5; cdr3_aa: CSASTSGFQETQYF
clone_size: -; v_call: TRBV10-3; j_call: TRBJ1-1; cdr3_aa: CAIMPDGTGGTEAFF
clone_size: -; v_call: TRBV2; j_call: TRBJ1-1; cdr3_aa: CASSEAGMNTEAFF
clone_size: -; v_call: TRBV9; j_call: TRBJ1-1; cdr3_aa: CASSVVPGHGNTEAFF
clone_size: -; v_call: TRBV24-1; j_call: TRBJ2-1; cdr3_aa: CATSDAPQGEQFF
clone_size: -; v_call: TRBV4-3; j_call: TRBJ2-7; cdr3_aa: CASSQDGSNYEQYF
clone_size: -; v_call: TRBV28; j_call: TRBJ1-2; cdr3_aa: CASSLQGYGYTF
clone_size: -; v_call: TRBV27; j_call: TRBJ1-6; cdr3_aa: CASSSAALSPLHF
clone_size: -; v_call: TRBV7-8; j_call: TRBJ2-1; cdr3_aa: CASSPRRGRDRSYNEQFF
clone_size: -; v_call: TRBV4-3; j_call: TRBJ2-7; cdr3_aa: CASSQTGSAYEQYF
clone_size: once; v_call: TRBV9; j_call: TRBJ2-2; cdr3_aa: CASSLSGSNTGELFF
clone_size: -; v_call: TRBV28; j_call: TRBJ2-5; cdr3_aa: CASSSHSRGRETQYF
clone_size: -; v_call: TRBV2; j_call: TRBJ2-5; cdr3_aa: CASSPRLAGVETQYF
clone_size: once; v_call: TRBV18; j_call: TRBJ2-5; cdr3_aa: CASSHSTGETQYF
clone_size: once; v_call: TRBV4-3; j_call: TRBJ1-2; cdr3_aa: CASSQGLGGRSYGYTF
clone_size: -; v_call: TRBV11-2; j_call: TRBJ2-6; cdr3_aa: CASSPPDSFSGANVLTF
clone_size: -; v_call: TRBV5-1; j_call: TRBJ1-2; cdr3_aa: CASSGGVRYGYTF
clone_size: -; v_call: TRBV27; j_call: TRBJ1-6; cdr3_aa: CASSGVSSYNSPLHF
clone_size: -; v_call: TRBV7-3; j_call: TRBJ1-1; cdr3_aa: CASSLVRVNTEAFF
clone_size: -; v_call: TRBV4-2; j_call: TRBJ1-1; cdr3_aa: CASSHGGEAFF
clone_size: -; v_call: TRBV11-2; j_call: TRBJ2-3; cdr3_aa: CASSTGLAGGGRDTQYF
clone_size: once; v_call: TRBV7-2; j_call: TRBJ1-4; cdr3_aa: CASSLARATNEKLFF
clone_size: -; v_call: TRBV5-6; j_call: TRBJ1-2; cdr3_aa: CASSLGQGGNYGYTF
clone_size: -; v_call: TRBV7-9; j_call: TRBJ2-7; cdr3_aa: CASSSIPGLAGNSYEQYF
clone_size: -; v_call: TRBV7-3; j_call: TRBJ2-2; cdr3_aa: CASSAAGGIPGELFF
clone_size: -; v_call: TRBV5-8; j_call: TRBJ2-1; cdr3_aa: CASSLRQGYNEQFF
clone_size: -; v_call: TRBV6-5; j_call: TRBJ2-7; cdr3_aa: CASSYSEGYYEQYF
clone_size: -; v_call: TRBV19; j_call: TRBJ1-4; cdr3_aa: CASSGTDSTTNEKLFF
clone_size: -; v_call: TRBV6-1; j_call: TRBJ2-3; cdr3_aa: CASSAPRRGGTDTQYF
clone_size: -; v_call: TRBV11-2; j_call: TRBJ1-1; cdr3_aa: CASSLYRGLNTEAFF